This T cell receptor beta chain was found in a study of identical twins. This clonotype was counted between two and nine times. CDR1 is DFQATT, CDR2 SNEGSKA, per germline (reference sequence). The V end lost 5 bases, the J end lost 1 base, and 11 bases lay between the germline ends. The CDR3 has 13 residues. The authors used template switching to add a universal primer site and gave cDNA unique molecular identifiers. One entry per CDR3 protein results from TCRdb running MiXCR on the 5' RACE reads. The repertoire has 1.5 million to 2 million distinct CDR3 sequences, less than 35% of them found once; the top ten carry over 0.25%.

The sample comprised cord blood. The source is a newborn girl in good health. This chain connects TRBV20-1 to TRBJ1-1; the D gene is possibly TRBD1 (5 bases). Here the CDR3 DNA reads TGCAGTGCTCATAGGGGACCGAACACTGAAGCTTTCTTT. Its translation is CSAHRGPNTEAFF.